A selection of T cell receptor beta chains follows, all from one sample in a study of OX40 agonist ivuxolimab in advanced cancers. Using immunoSEQ multiplex PCR, the repertoire was profiled, and TCRdb retains in-frame clones only, with some absent. The table lists tens of thousands of clones, approximately 90% of them singletons, with approximately 20% in the top ten. The sequences come from CD4+ or CD8+ T cells sorted from blood, collected in a trial of the OX40 agonist ivuxolimab. The source of these receptors is an adult with an advanced solid tumor such as melanoma, head and neck, liver or kidney cancer. CDR3s include the opening cysteine and the closing phenylalanine or tryptophan. The D gene is left open where the match is weak. Some rows mark clone size as missing; the rest say once, few, many or name a class of expanded clone.

clone size	V gene	J gene	D gene	CDR3 protein	CDR3 DNA
-	TRBV4-3	TRBJ2-1	TRBD2	CASSQDGPAGAINEQFF	TGCGCCAGCAGCCAAGATGGCCCAGCGGGAGCCATCAATGAGCAGTTCTTC
-	TRBV28	TRBJ1-5	-	CASSLFRTPISNQPQHF	TGTGCCAGCAGCCTCTTCAGGACCCCTATTAGCAATCAGCCCCAGCATTTT
medium-sized	TRBV29-1	TRBJ2-4	-	CSVGLISTGNIQYF	TGCAGCGTTGGTCTAATTTCGACGGGAAACATTCAGTACTTC
-	TRBV5-6	TRBJ2-1	TRBD2	CASSLLNSGLEDSYNEQFF	TGTGCCAGCAGCTTGCTCAACTCGGGACTAGAAGACTCCTACAATGAGCAGTTCTTC
-	TRBV19	TRBJ1-1	-	CASSIHEGNTEAFF	TGTGCCAGTAGTATCCACGAGGGCAACACTGAAGCTTTCTTT
once	TRBV18	TRBJ2-5	-	CASSPGPDWEETQYF	TGTGCCAGCTCACCCGGACCGGACTGGGAAGAGACCCAGTACTTC
-	TRBV19	TRBJ2-4	-	CASSIQSKNIQYF	TGTGCCAGTAGTATCCAGAGCAAAAACATTCAGTACTTC
-	TRBV9	TRBJ2-3	-	CASSVVLDTQYF	TGTGCCAGCAGCGTAGTGCTAGATACGCAGTATTTT
-	TRBV5-4	TRBJ1-2	TRBD1	CASSLGQGGLGESYTF	TGTGCCAGCAGCTTGGGACAGGGTGGGCTAGGGGAAAGCTACACCTTC
-	TRBV10-3	TRBJ1-1	TRBD1	CAISDRQGMADTEAFF	TGTGCCATCAGTGATAGACAGGGGATGGCGGACACTGAAGCTTTCTTT
once	TRBV6-1	TRBJ1-2	-	CAGRTVNYGYTF	TGTGCCGGCCGGACAGTTAACTATGGCTACACCTTC
-	TRBV6-1	TRBJ1-1	-	CASSEVNKDFF	TGTGCCAGCAGTGAAGTCAACAAAGATTTCTTT
-	TRBV7-8	TRBJ1-2	-	CASSSNPGTLYGYTF	TGTGCCAGCAGCTCCAACCCCGGGACACTCTATGGCTACACCTTC
once	TRBV18	TRBJ2-2	TRBD1	CASSETGAEELFF	TGTGCCAGCTCTGAGACAGGGGCTGAGGAGCTGTTTTTT
-	TRBV18	TRBJ1-1	-	CASSPGSSLNTEAFF	TGTGCCAGCTCACCAGGATCCAGCCTGAACACTGAAGCTTTCTTT
few	TRBV4-1	TRBJ1-5	-	CASSLGANQPQHF	TGCGCCAGCAGCCTGGGGGCTAATCAGCCCCAGCATTTT
-	TRBV6-4	TRBJ2-5	-	CASSASFALGETQYF	TGTGCCAGCAGTGCTAGCTTCGCACTGGGGGAGACCCAGTACTTC
-	TRBV27	TRBJ2-5	-	CASSSADRGQETQYF	TGTGCCAGCAGTTCCGCGGACAGAGGACAAGAGACCCAGTACTTC
-	TRBV28	TRBJ2-1	TRBD1	CASSFSGGPSNEQFF	TGTGCCAGCAGTTTTTCAGGGGGCCCGTCCAATGAGCAGTTCTTC
once	TRBV4-3	TRBJ2-7	-	CASSHGGLPGNYEQYF	TGCGCCAGCAGCCATGGGGGACTGCCGGGAAACTACGAGCAGTACTTC
-	TRBV2	TRBJ1-6	-	CASRRDPNNSPLHF	TGTGCCAGCAGAAGGGACCCGAATAATTCACCCCTCCACTTT
-	TRBV10-3	TRBJ1-4	TRBD1	CAIRRAGTEDEKLFF	TGTGCCATCAGGAGGGCCGGGACAGAAGACGAAAAACTGTTTTTT
-	TRBV28	TRBJ1-1	-	CASSFPTAKNTEAFF	TGTGCCAGCAGTTTCCCAACAGCTAAGAACACTGAAGCTTTCTTT
-	TRBV2	TRBJ2-2	TRBD1	CASKGQGRAGELFF	TGTGCCAGCAAGGGACAGGGACGGGCCGGGGAGCTGTTTTTT
-	TRBV9	TRBJ2-2	TRBD2	CASSQFSGRGTGELFF	TGTGCCAGCAGCCAGTTTAGCGGGAGGGGAACCGGGGAGCTGTTTTTT
-	TRBV28	TRBJ1-4	-	CASSFYRAGNEKLFF	TGTGCCAGCAGTTTTTACAGGGCGGGTAATGAAAAACTGTTTTTT
-	TRBV27	TRBJ2-1	-	CASSLRGDNEQFF	TGTGCCAGCAGTTTAAGGGGGGACAATGAGCAGTTCTTC
-	TRBV5-6	TRBJ2-3	TRBD2	CASRITSGRALDTQYF	TGTGCCAGCAGGATCACTAGCGGGAGGGCCCTAGATACGCAGTATTTT
-	TRBV19	TRBJ1-5	TRBD1	CASSPRGQGYQPQHF	TGTGCCAGTAGCCCCCGAGGACAGGGGTATCAGCCCCAGCATTTT
-	TRBV28	TRBJ2-7	TRBD2	CASSGSGPGTSGYEQYF	TGTGCCAGCAGTGGCAGCGGTCCGGGGACTAGCGGATACGAGCAGTACTTC
-	TRBV28	TRBJ2-7	-	CASSWDTTYEQYF	TGTGCCAGCAGTTGGGACACCACCTACGAGCAGTACTTC